What follows is one T cell receptor beta chain and its context. As processed by the authors: Amplifying reference gene primers gave estimates of nucleated cell counts. Produced via immunoSEQ multiplex PCR; TCRdb's table is partial and in-frame only. V and J calls and clone size are those listed in that table; D and trimming were worked out from the DNA. The table lists roughly 30,000 clones, about 91% of them singletons. CDR1 and CDR2 (germline): SGHTA, FQGNSA. V lost 6 bases, J lost 2 bases, and 6 bases stayed unmatched. The CDR3 has 14 residues. This entry comes from a study of blood T cell repertoires in COVID-19.

The rearrangement joins TRBV7-2 to TRBJ1-1; TRBD1 matches at 7 bases. This TCR was recovered from a human donor with acute or convalescent COVID-19. The donor label of this sample is uncertain. The specimen was peripheral blood. CDR3 sequence reads: CASRRGRSNTEAFF. The CDR3 DNA reads as TGTGCCAGCAGAAGGGGGCGCTCAAACACTGAAGCTTTCTTT.